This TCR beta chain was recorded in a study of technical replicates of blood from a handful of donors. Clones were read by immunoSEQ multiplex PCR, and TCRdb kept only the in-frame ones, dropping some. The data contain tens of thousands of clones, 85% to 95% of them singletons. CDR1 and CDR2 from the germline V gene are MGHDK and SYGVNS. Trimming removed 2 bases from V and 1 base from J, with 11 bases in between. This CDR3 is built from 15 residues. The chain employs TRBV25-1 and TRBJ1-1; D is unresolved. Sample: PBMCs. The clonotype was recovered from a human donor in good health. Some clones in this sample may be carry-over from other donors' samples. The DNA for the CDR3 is TGTGCCAGCAGTGAAGCGGGTCGGAGGAACACTGAAGCTTTCTTT. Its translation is CASSEAGRRNTEAFF.